This T cell receptor (beta chain) was retrieved from a study of beta chain features in type 1 diabetes. Every bit of the isolated RNA underwent reverse transcription, so sequencing read expressed TCRB transcripts. Method: immunoSEQ multiplex PCR; TCRdb's copy keeps in-frame clones and lacks some. The top ten clones hold around 0.039% of a sample with a few hundred thousand clones, around 14% of them seen once. Trimming left V 6 bases short and J 0 bases short, with 11 bases between. This CDR3 has 14 amino acids. Germline V gene data show CDR1 as SQVTM and CDR2 as ANQGSEA. The sequence came from a man in his thirties or forties in good health. The chain combines TRBV29-1 with TRBJ2-2, with a weak D call TRBD2 (5 bases). Sequenced material: naive CD4+ T cells from blood. CDR3: CSVASGSNTGELFF. CDR3 bases: TGCAGCGTCGCTTCGGGATCGAACACCGGGGAGCTGTTTTTT.